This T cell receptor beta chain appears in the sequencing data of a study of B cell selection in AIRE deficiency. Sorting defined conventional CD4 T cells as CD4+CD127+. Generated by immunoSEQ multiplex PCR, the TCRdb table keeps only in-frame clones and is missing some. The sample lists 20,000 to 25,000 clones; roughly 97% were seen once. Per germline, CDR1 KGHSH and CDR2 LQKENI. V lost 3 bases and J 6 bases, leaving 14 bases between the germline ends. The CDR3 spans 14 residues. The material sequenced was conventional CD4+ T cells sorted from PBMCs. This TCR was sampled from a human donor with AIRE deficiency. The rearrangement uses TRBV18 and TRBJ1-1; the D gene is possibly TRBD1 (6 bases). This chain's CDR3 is CASSPGTFPAEAFF. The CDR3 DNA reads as TGTGCCAGCTCACCCGGGACATTCCCCGCTGAAGCTTTCTTT.